These 9 T cell receptor beta chains share one sample of origin, sequenced in a study of CD8 T cells in ankylosing spondylitis. TCRdb ran MiXCR on the 5' RACE reads and lists one entry per CDR3 protein. Of 200,000 to 300,000 distinct CDR3 sequences listed, 20% to 30% are singletons. Sequencing was done on a sample of blood, either unsorted or a sorted T cell fraction (not recorded which). The origin of the receptors is a male donor with ankylosing spondylitis or in good health (not recorded which).

The sample holds many counts of this clonotype. The chain employs TRBV20-1 and TRBJ1-1; a possible D gene is TRBD1 (6 bases). The V gene's germline CDR1 is DFQATT and CDR2 SNEGSKA (reference sequence). Trimming took off 3 bases at V and 5 bases at J, with 16 bases between the two ends. The CDR3 sequence is 14 residues long. CDR3 sequence reads: CSARKGGGGTEAFF. The CDR3 DNA follows: TGCAGTGCTAGGAAAGGGGGTGGTGGAACTGAAGCTTTCTTT.

The chain couples TRBV12-3 or TRBV12-4 to TRBJ2-3, with no clear D. Trimming removed 1 base at V and 1 base at J, with 9 bases between. This CDR3 has 15 amino acids. The CDR3: CASSLGFQGTDTQYF. In DNA, the CDR3 is TGTGCCAGCAGTTTAGGCTTCCAGGGCACAGATACGCAGTATTTT.

About this clonotype: At one end the junction does not follow the germline gene, possibly because of a read error. This chain joins TRBV20-1 and TRBJ2-3; D possibly corresponds to TRBD2 (5 bases). The CDR3 is 16 residues long. Germline V CDR1 and CDR2: DFQATT, SNEGSKA (reference sequence). CDR3 residues: CCADKRVYGEGDTQYF. The CDR3 DNA is TGCTGTGCTGACAAACGTGTTTACGGGGAAGGAGATACGCAGTATTTT.

V is TRBV20-1 and J is TRBJ2-6; D call uncertain. Trimming took 3 bases from V and 0 from J, leaving 9 bases between them. CDR3 length equals 15 residues. Looked up from germline, CDR1 is DFQATT and CDR2 is SNEGSKA (reference sequence). The CDR3 spells CSARVRSSGANVLTF. In nucleotides, the CDR3 is TGCAGTGCTAGGGTCAGGTCCTCTGGGGCCAACGTCCTGACTTTC.

The rearrangement uses TRBV28 and TRBJ2-5; D unresolved. Looked up from germline, CDR1 is MDHEN and CDR2 is SYDVKM. This CDR3 has 14 amino acids. Trimming left V 4 bases short and J 1 base short, with 10 bases between. The CDR3 coding sequence is TGTGCCAGCAGTTCCGGGTCTACCCAAGAGACCCAGTACTTC. Translation: CASSSGSTQETQYF.

The sample holds a few counts of this clonotype. V usage is TRBV20-1 and J usage is TRBJ2-1; 8 nucleotides line up with TRBD2. Germline CDR1 DFQATT, CDR2 SNEGSKA (reference sequence). V lost 0 bases to trimming and J lost 4 bases; unmatched junction nucleotides: 8. This CDR3 is 16 amino acids long. The CDR3 DNA follows: TGCAGTGCTAGAGATCTGGTAGCGGGACCTTACAATGAGCAGTTCTTC. It encodes CSARDLVAGPYNEQFF.

The chain is built from TRBV4-2 and TRBJ2-5; TRBD1 matches 10 bases. Unmatched junction bases numbered 5, after V lost 4 bases and J lost 3 bases. The V gene's germline CDR1 is LGHNA and CDR2 YNFKEQ. CDR3 length equals 15 residues. This CDR3 is CASSLTGQGEETQYF. CDR3 nucleotides: TGTGCCAGCAGCCTAACCGGACAGGGGGAAGAGACCCAGTACTTC.

V gene TRBV7-8 combines with J gene TRBJ2-1; possibly TRBD1 or TRBD2 for D (5 bases each). CDR1 and CDR2 from the germline V gene are SGHVS and FQNEAQ. Trimming cost V 5 bases and J 15 bases, with 20 bases left between them. The CDR3 covers 13 residues. The CDR3 protein is CASSLQQRGVSFF. In nucleotides, the CDR3 is TGTGCCAGCAGCCTACAGCAGAGGGGTGTCTCGTTCTTC.

About this clonotype itself: A much larger clonotype is one base distant, so this may be a read error. This chain connects TRBV11-2 to TRBJ2-7; D is perhaps TRBD2 (7 bases). The CDR3 is 14 residues long. Germline V gene data show CDR1 as SGHAT and CDR2 as FQNNGV. Trimming cost V 1 base and J 3 bases, with 10 bases left between them. CDR3 in DNA: TGTGCCAGCAGCTTAGGGGGGGGGCACTACGAGCAGTACTTC. Residues: CASSLGGGHYEQYF.